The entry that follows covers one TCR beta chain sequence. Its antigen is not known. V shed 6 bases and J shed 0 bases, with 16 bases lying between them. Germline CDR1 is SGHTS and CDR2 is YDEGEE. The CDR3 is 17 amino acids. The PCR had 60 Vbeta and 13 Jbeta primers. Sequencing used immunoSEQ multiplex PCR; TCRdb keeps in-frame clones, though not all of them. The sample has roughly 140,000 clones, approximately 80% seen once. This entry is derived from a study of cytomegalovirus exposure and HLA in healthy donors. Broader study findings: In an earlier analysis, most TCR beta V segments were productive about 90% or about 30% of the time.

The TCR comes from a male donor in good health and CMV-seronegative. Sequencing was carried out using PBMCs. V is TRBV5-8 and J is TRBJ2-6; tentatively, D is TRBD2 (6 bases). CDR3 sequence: CASTTQGGASGANVLTF. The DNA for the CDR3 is TGTGCCAGCACCACGCAGGGAGGCGCCTCTGGGGCCAACGTCCTGACTTTC. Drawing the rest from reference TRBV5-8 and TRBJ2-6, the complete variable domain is EAGVTQSPTHLIKTRGQQATLRCSPISGHTSVYWYQQALGLGLQFLLWYDEGEERNRGNFPPRFSGRQFPNYSSELNVNALELEDSALYLCASTTQGGASGANVLTFGAGSRLTVL.